The rows below give T cell receptor beta chains drawn from one sample of a study of T-cell memory formation after mild COVID-19. TCRdb processed the 5' RACE reads anew with MiXCR; each CDR3 protein has one entry. This sample has approximately 440,000 distinct CDR3 sequences, with around 18% found just once. Sequencing was performed on PBMCs or a T cell subset sorted from them (not recorded which). These receptors originate from an adult woman who had mild COVID-19 (a few samples of this study predate the infection). Cell type and time point are not known. The CDR3 runs from the conserved cysteine through the conserved F or W. Fields, in order: V gene, J gene, D gene, clone size, CDR3 DNA, CDR3 protein. A D gene is named only where the DNA matches it firmly. Clone size, where shown, is once, few, many, or a class for clones that have expanded.

TRBV7-9	TRBJ2-2	-	few	TGTGCCAGCACGTCACCCACGAACACCGGGGAGCTGTTTTTT	CASTSPTNTGELFF
TRBV20-1	TRBJ1-2	-	few	TGCAGTGCTCCTCTGGCAACGTGGGGCTACACCTTC	CSAPLATWGYTF
TRBV5-1	TRBJ1-2	-	-	TGCGCCAGCAGCCCGGGATTGATGGGGCGCAGTCTGGGAGGCTACACCTTC	CASSPGLMGRSLGGYTF
TRBV7-2	TRBJ2-3	-	many	TGTGCCAGCAGCTCCGCAGATACGCAGTATTTT	CASSSADTQYF
TRBV6-5	TRBJ2-2	-	-	TGTGCCAGCAGTTACGGGGACGGGGAGCTGTTTTTT	CASSYGDGELFF
TRBV20-1	TRBJ1-3	-	few	TGCAGTGCTAGTGGACAGCTTAAGGGAAACACCATATATTTT	CSASGQLKGNTIYF
TRBV12-3/TRBV12-4	TRBJ1-1	TRBD1	few	TGTGCCAGCAGTTGGGTCACAGGGGCTGAAGCTTTCTTT	CASSWVTGAEAFF
TRBV20-1	TRBJ2-1	TRBD2	few	TGCAGTGCTATCCCCGCAACTAGCGGGAGAACTGAGCAGTTCTTC	CSAIPATSGRTEQFF
TRBV2	TRBJ2-7	-	-	TGTGCCAGCAGTGAAGCGTTGACAGACTACGAGCAGTACTTC	CASSEALTDYEQYF
TRBV5-1	TRBJ2-5	TRBD1	-	TGCGCCAGCAGCGCATTCTCCGGGACAGTACAAGAGACCCAGTACTTC	CASSAFSGTVQETQYF
TRBV7-2	TRBJ1-1	TRBD1	-	TGTGCCAGCAGCTTTACAGGGGAATCGAACACTGAAGCTTTCTTT	CASSFTGESNTEAFF
TRBV2	TRBJ2-7	-	-	TGTGCCAGCAAGAGAATGGGAGGACCTACCTACGAGCAGTACTTC	CASKRMGGPTYEQYF
TRBV12-3/TRBV12-4	TRBJ2-6	-	-	TGTGCCAGCAGCTTTACTAGACGGGGGCTATCTGGGGCCAACGTCCTGACTTTC	CASSFTRRGLSGANVLTF
TRBV29-1	TRBJ2-7	-	few	TGCAGCGCCACTGAGGCCCTCTCCTACGAGCAGTACTTC	CSATEALSYEQYF
TRBV4-3	TRBJ2-7	TRBD2	few	TGCGCCAGCAGCCAAGAGGTGACTAGCGGATCCTACGAGCAGTACTTC	CASSQEVTSGSYEQYF
TRBV6-6	TRBJ2-7	-	few	TGTGCCAGCACCTTAGGAGGAGTCTACGAGCAGTACTTC	CASTLGGVYEQYF
TRBV7-8	TRBJ2-1	TRBD1	few	TGTGCCAGCAGCTTTAACCCCCAGGGGGCGGGAATCTCCTACAATGAGCAGTTCTTC	CASSFNPQGAGISYNEQFF
TRBV7-9	TRBJ2-1	-	-	TGTGCCCTCCCTTTTGGGGCCGATGAGCAGTTCTTC	CALPFGADEQFF
TRBV7-9	TRBJ2-7	-	few	TGTGCCAGCAGCTTAGCGGATCGGGTGAGCTACGAGCAGTACTTC	CASSLADRVSYEQYF
TRBV2	TRBJ2-7	-	-	TGTGCCAGCAGGGACAGACCCTACGAGCAGTACTTC	CASRDRPYEQYF
TRBV4-2	TRBJ2-1	TRBD2	few	TGTGCCAGCAGCCCCATGATGACACTAGCGGGAGCCTACAATGAGCAGTTCTTC	CASSPMMTLAGAYNEQFF
TRBV9	TRBJ1-1	-	once	TGTGCCAGCAGCCCCCGACGAGGGGAGACTGAAGCTTTCTTT	CASSPRRGETEAFF
TRBV5-1	TRBJ2-3	-	-	TGCGCCAGCAGCTTGATGCCTAGCGGCACAGATACGCAGTATTTT	CASSLMPSGTDTQYF
TRBV20-1	TRBJ2-5	TRBD2	-	TGCAGTGCGCGCTTAAGGACTAGCGGGAGGGCGAGTCAAGAGACCCAGTACTTC	CSARLRTSGRASQETQYF
TRBV7-8	TRBJ1-5	-	few	TGTGCCAGCAGCTTACATACTCAGCCCCAGCATTTT	CASSLHTQPQHF
TRBV12-3/TRBV12-4	TRBJ1-2	-	-	TGTGCCAGCAGTTCCCCCCCGGGAGACAGCCGCATTAACTATGGCTACACCTTC	CASSSPPGDSRINYGYTF